This TCR beta chain was profiled in a study of blood T cell repertoires in COVID-19 (dated by TCRdb to the early 2020s). Background on the whole study: Collaborator samples came from the United States, Italy and Spain and covered acute and convalescent phases of COVID-19. The material from the prospective study consisted of cDNA or gDNA derived from T cells, B-cell-depleted T cells, or PBMCs. The dataset comprised deeply sampled blood TCRbeta repertoires from subjects exposed to, actively infected with, or recovered from COVID-19. The repertoires were made available in a free public database intended to serve as a resource for research on the immune response to SARS-CoV-2. The samples were drawn from the first 160 participants of the ongoing ImmuneRACE study and from 1,254 subjects provided by 6 global collaborators. The sample metadata nearly always contained a de-identified subject ID, COVID-19 status, age in years and sex. HLA class I and class II types, where available, came from metadata supplied by the sample provider rather than from assay-based typing. Overall study results and their limits: How much clinical and demographic metadata was included differed by source and by participant, and the metadata was provided uncurated.

Taken from cysteine to phenylalanine, the CDR3 has 16 residues. The sequence is cut down to CDR3 DNA, 48 bases in frame from base 1. The germline V gene provides CDR1 SGHRS and CDR2 YFSETQ. Here V drops 2 bases and J drops 0 bases, and the junction holds 2 bases not matched to any gene. The immunoSEQ Assay, a bias-controlled multiplex PCR, was used to amplify TCRbeta CDR3 regions from genomic DNA. The published analysis was carried out like this. Nucleated cell counts per sample were estimated from amplification of reference gene primers within the assay. To quantify the absolute abundance of each unique TCRbeta CDR3 rearrangement, sequence reads were collapsed and filtered. Productive Simpson clonality was computed per sample as the square root of Simpson's diversity index over productive rearrangements. The clones in this table, taken by TCRdb from immuneACCESS, are in-frame only. Not every clone is retained; where verified, under half of the shortfall comes from an unresolved V gene, and the cause of the rest is unknown. Clonal size and the V and J genes are those of that table, whereas D and trimming came from the DNA. The sample records a few hundred thousand clones, roughly 80% of which are singletons. Around 2.7% of the sample lies in the top ten.

A second Seattle source provided samples from volunteer blood donors who had recovered from COVID-19. Each collaborating institution followed its own protocols to collect whole blood in K2EDTA tubes. Collaborator samples were shipped for TCRbeta analysis as frozen whole blood, isolated PBMCs, or DNA extracted from either sample type. A note on this clone: Its binding antigen is unknown. Within one base of it there is no much larger clone, and no base qualities were kept.

The sequence was collected from a woman in her 30s who had recovered from COVID-19. Rearrangement joined TRBV5-1 to TRBJ2-3; 11 of the junction bases match TRBD2. The sequenced sample consisted of peripheral blood. The CDR3 has the sequence CASSLLAGGSTDTQYF. The DNA sequence reads TGCGCCAGCAGCTTATTAGCGGGAGGGAGCACAGATACGCAGTATTTT.